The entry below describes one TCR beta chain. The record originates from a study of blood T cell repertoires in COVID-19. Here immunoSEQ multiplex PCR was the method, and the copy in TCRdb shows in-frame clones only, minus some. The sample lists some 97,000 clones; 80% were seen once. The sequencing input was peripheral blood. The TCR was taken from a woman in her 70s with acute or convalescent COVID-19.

CDR3 in DNA: TGCAGCGTTCCGGGACAGGGGGATAGCACCATATATTTT. Protein: CSVPGQGDSTIYF. This chain connects TRBV29-1 to TRBJ1-3; TRBD1 matches at 11 bases. CDR3 length: 13 amino acids. V lost 5 bases, J lost 9 bases, and 6 bases stayed unmatched. Germline CDR1 and CDR2: SQVTM and ANQGSEA.